These 10 T cell receptor beta chains originate from one sample sequenced in a study of PD-L1 blockade in urothelial cancer. Only in-frame clones appear in the TCRdb table, and some are missing; sequencing was by immunoSEQ multiplex PCR. The sample records 130,000 or so clones, roughly 83% being singletons. Time point reported: pretreatment peripheral blood. This specimen consisted of PBMCs, obtained around atezolizumab (anti-PD-L1) treatment. These receptors came from a man aged 45 to 65 with urothelial cancer.

For the CDR3, the DNA is TGTGCCAGCAGCGTGTCGCCGGGACTAGCCTACTACGAGCAGTACTTC. Translating gives CASSVSPGLAYYEQYF. This chain connects TRBV9 to TRBJ2-7; 9 nucleotides align to TRBD2. The CDR3 contains 16 residues. CDR1 SGDLS and CDR2 YYNGEE come from the germline V gene. The junction had 9 bases not matched to a gene; V was cut back by 2 bases and J by 3 bases.

The J gene is TRBJ1-5, the V gene TRBV15; 10 bases line up with TRBD1. The CDR3 loop spans 13 amino acids. Germline V gene sequence: CDR1 LNHNV, CDR2 YYDKDF (reference sequence). The V segment lost 8 bases and the J segment 6 bases; nucleotides outside the gene matches: 4. The CDR3 here is CATSDRGLQPQHF. For the CDR3, the DNA is TGTGCCACCTCAGACAGGGGGCTTCAGCCCCAGCATTTT. The variable domain in full, completed from reference TRBV15 and TRBJ1-5, reads DAMVIQNPRYQVTQFGKPVTLSCSQTLNHNVMYWYQQKSSQAPKLLFHYYDKDFNNEADTPDNFQSRRPNTSFCFLDIRSPGLGDTAMYLCATSDRGLQPQHFGDGTRLSIL.

This chain links TRBV18 with TRBJ1-3; D may be TRBD1 (6 bases). Germline V lookup: CDR1 KGHSH, CDR2 LQKENI. The V end was cut by 8 bases, the J end by 0 bases, with 14 bases between. The CDR3 is 15 amino acids. The CDR3 loop is CASARGTGSGNTIYF. In DNA, the CDR3 is TGTGCCAGCGCCAGGGGAACGGGCTCTGGAAACACCATATATTTT. Full variable domain (remainder filled in from reference TRBV18 and TRBJ1-3): NAGVMQNPRHLVRRRGQEARLRCSPMKGHSHVYWYRQLPEEGLKFMVYLQKENIIDESGMPKERFSAEFPKEGPSILRIQQVVRGDSAAYFCASARGTGSGNTIYFGEGSWLTVV.

The sample holds one count of this clone. This chain connects TRBV5-1 to TRBJ2-7, with 13 bases fitting TRBD2. Germline loops: CDR1 SGHRS, CDR2 YFSETQ. J was trimmed by 6 bases and V by 1 base; bases with no gene match: 1. This CDR3 region has 14 residues. CDR3 residues: CASSLRLAGGEQYF. CDR3 nucleotides: TGCGCCAGCAGCTTGAGACTAGCGGGAGGCGAGCAGTACTTC.

The chain is built from TRBV2 and TRBJ1-5; TRBD1 aligns across 10 bases. Germline CDR1 reads SNHLY; CDR2 reads FYNNEI. This CDR3 has 13 residues. V was pared by 6 bases and J by 4 bases, with 0 bases of the junction left unmatched. The CDR3 reads CASRGQGNQPQHF. For the CDR3, the DNA is TGTGCCAGCAGGGGACAGGGGAATCAGCCCCAGCATTTT. Together with reference TRBV2 and TRBJ1-5, the CDR3 gives the full variable domain: EPEVTQTPSHQVTQMGQEVILRCVPISNHLYFYWYRQILGQKVEFLVSFYNNEISEKSEIFDDQFSVERPDGSNFTLKIRSTKLEDSAMYFCASRGQGNQPQHFGDGTRLSIL.

This CDR3 reads CASRNLAGHEQYF. DNA of the CDR3: TGTGCCAGCAGAAACCTAGCGGGCCACGAGCAGTACTTC. The genes are TRBV28 and TRBJ2-7; TRBD2 aligns across 8 bases. The V and J ends lost 6 bases and 5 bases, in that order; junction bases with no gene match: 6. The CDR3 covers 13 residues. Germline-derived CDR1 and CDR2 are MDHEN and SYDVKM.

Turning to this clone: At one boundary the junction diverges from the germline segment, which might be a read error. The chain couples TRBV28 to TRBJ1-5; 7 bases are shared with TRBD1. The germline gives CDR1 MDHEN, CDR2 SYDVKM. The CDR3 spans 18 residues. Written as DNA, the CDR3 is TGCGCCGCCCCCCCCCGGACAGGAATAGGTTATAGCAATCAGCCCCAGCATTTT. Amino acid sequence: CAAPPRTGIGYSNQPQHF.

The rearrangement joins TRBV6-5 to TRBJ2-3; D is uncertain. V was shortened by 4 bases and J by 0 bases, with 2 bases between the two germline ends. This CDR3 has 12 amino acids. Germline V gene sequence: CDR1 MNHEY, CDR2 SVGAGI. The DNA for the CDR3 is TGTGCCAGCAGTTTAAGCACAGATACGCAGTATTTT. It encodes CASSLSTDTQYF.

Comments on this clone: Relative to the germline gene, one junction end is altered; a read error may explain this. The rearrangement links TRBV4-1 to TRBJ2-7; D is unclear. Germline CDR1 is MGHRA and CDR2 is YSYEKL. This CDR3 comprises 13 residues. The CDR3 is CASSQVGQRIRVF. In DNA, the CDR3 is TGCGCCAGCAGCCAAGTGGGCCAAAGGATCAGAGTTTTC.

The chain employs TRBV29-1 and TRBJ2-2; TRBD1 matches 7 bases. There are 16 residues in the CDR3. Germline-derived CDR1 and CDR2 are SQVTM and ANQGSEA. V lost 0 bases and J lost 6; bases outside the gene matches: 10. This CDR3 is CSVEEVGTVRSGELFF. DNA for the CDR3: TGCAGCGTTGAAGAAGTAGGGACAGTTCGGTCCGGGGAGCTGTTTTTT.